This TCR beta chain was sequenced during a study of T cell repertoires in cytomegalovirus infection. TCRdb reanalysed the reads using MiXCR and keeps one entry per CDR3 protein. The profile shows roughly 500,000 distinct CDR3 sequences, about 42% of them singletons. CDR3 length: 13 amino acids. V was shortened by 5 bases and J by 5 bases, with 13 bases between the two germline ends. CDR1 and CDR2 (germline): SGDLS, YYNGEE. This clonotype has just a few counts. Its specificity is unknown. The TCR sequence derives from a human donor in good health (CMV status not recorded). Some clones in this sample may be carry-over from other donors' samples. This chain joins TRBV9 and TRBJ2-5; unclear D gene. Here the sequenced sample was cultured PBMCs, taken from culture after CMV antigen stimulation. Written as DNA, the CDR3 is TGTGCCAGCAGACGTAACCCGGAGGAGACCCAGTACTTC. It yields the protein CASRRNPEETQYF.